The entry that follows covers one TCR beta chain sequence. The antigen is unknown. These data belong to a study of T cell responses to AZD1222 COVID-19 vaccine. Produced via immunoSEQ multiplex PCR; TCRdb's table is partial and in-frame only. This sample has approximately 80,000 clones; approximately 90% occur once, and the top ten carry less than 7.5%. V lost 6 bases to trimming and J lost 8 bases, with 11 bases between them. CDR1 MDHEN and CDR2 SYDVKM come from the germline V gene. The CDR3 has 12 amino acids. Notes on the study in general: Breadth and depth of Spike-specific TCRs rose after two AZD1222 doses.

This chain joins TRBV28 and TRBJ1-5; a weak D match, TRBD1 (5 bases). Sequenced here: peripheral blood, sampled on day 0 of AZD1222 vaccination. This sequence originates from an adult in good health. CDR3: CASSLTQEPQHF. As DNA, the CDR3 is TGTGCCAGCAGCCTTACACAGGAGCCCCAGCATTTT.